This T cell receptor beta chain was sequenced for a study of Graves' ophthalmopathy and Graves' hyperthyroidism. A diagnosis was made from clinical symptoms together with serum thyroxine, TRAb, thyroid ultrasound and orbital computed tomography. This CDR3 region has 11 residues. V shed 8 bases and J shed 6 bases, with 12 bases lying between them. Germline CDR1 is DFQATT and CDR2 is SNEGSKA (reference sequence). Amplified TCR beta CDR3 regions were obtained using RNA transcripts as template. Second-round multiplex PCR came after a first-round RT-PCR that employed HTBI primers. Each CDR3 protein gets one entry after TCRdb re-called the multiplex PCR reads with MiXCR. The sample consists of a few hundred thousand distinct CDR3 sequences, 15% of them appearing once.

The origin of this receptor is a woman in her late teens or twenties with stable Graves' hyperthyroidism. What was sequenced was peripheral blood. The chain is built from TRBV20-1 and TRBJ2-3; tentative D call: TRBD2 (5 bases). The CDR3 loop is CSPSGSDTQYF. In DNA form, the CDR3 reads TGCAGTCCTTCGGGGTCCGATACGCAGTATTTT.